A single sample gave rise to the 24 T cell receptor beta chains below, sequenced in a study of CD8+CD57+ T cells in acquired aplastic anemia. TCR beta VDJ combinations and CDR3 sequences were profiled from genomic DNA. In TCRdb, the reads were re-called with MiXCR into one record per CDR3 protein. The table lists approximately 250,000 distinct CDR3 sequences, 65% to 90% of them singletons. Sequencing involved patients with CD8+CD57+ cell expansion previously shown by flow cytometry. Input material: sorted CD4+, CD8+, or CD8+CD57+ T cells (not recorded which) from PBMCs. The receptors come from a human donor with aplastic anemia.

The chain couples TRBV24-1 to TRBJ2-3; D gene unclear. The V gene's germline CDR1 is KGHDR and CDR2 SFDVKD. This CDR3 comprises 13 residues. The germline V and J ends were trimmed by 6 bases and 7 bases, with 13 bases remaining between them. CDR3 in DNA: TGTGCCACCAGTCGCAGCTCCAGTCATACGCAGTATTTT. This codes for CATSRSSSHTQYF.

Worth noting for this clonotype: The junction departs from germline at one end; a sequencing error may be responsible. The chain joins TRBV7-7 to TRBJ1-3; the match to TRBD1 covers 8 bases. Germline values: CDR1 SSHAT, CDR2 FNYEAQ (reference sequence). The CDR3 totals 16 residues. The CDR3 region has the DNA TGTGCTAGCAGTTGCGACAGGGGTTCCGGGGAGCTGACCATATATTTT. Encoded protein: CASSCDRGSGELTIYF. Full variable domain (rest looked up from reference TRBV7-7 and TRBJ1-3): GAGVSQSPRYKVTKRGQDVTLRCDPISSHATLYWYQQALGQGPEFLTYFNYEAQPDKSGLPSDRFSAERPEGSISTLTIQRTEQRDSAMYRCASSCDRGSGELTIYFGEGSWLTVV.

The DNA of the CDR3 is TGCAGTGCCCCCGGGCGGAACACCGGGGTTATACAAGAGACCCAGTACTTC. Translation gives CSAPGRNTGVIQETQYF. This sequence joins TRBV20-1 and TRBJ2-5; possibly TRBD2 for D (5 bases). This CDR3 comprises 17 residues. Trimming took 6 bases from V and 2 from J, leaving 25 bases between them. The germline V gene encodes CDR1 DFQATT and CDR2 SNEGSKA (reference sequence).

This clonotype was counted once. V and J are TRBV7-3 and TRBJ2-3; 8 positions agree with TRBD2. The germline gives CDR1 SGHTA, CDR2 FQGTGA. This CDR3 has 14 residues. The J segment lost 14 bases and the V segment lost 4 bases, leaving 14 bases of the junction unmatched. CDR3 DNA: TGTGCCAGCAGCTCCGCGGGAGGTCCCGCTACGACGTATTTT. Translation: CASSSAGGPATTYF. Combining the CDR3 with reference TRBV7-3 and TRBJ2-3 gives the whole variable domain GAGVSQTPSNKVTEKGKYVELRCDPISGHTALYWYRQSLGQGPEFLIYFQGTGAADDSGLPNDRFFAVRPEGSVSTLKIQRTERGDSAVYLCASSSAGGPATTYFGPGTRLTVL.

The chain couples TRBV19 to TRBJ2-3; 7 bases match TRBD2. This CDR3 has 14 amino acids. Trimming took 6 bases from V and 6 from J; bases not matched to a gene: 9. CDR1 is LNHDA, CDR2 SQIVND, per germline (reference sequence). The CDR3 nucleotides read TGTGCCAGTAGCCAACCGGGAGGTCCCGATACGCAGTATTTT. Its translation: CASSQPGGPDTQYF.

Details on this clonotype: The CDR3 does not end in the conserved phenylalanine or tryptophan, so this is likely a read error. No DNA is shown, since the ends of the CDR3 on it are uncertain; the CDR3 is the one TCRdb lists. The rearrangement links TRBV2 to TRBJ1-5. With termini counted, the CDR3 has 15 amino acids. CDR1 and CDR2 (germline): SNHLY, FYNNEI. The CDR3 is CASSLDTYNEQFFGP.

As to this clonotype: The CDR3 ends on some other residue instead of the conserved phenylalanine or tryptophan, so this is likely a read error. No DNA is shown, since the ends of the CDR3 on it are uncertain; the CDR3 is the one TCRdb lists. The genes are TRBV7-9 and TRBJ2-3; the table's D call, TRBD1, was not checked against the DNA. The CDR3 is 12 amino acids in total, end residues counted. Germline CDR1 and CDR2: SEHNR and FQNEAQ (reference sequence). The CDR3 protein is CASSLASGYGAN.

Details on this clonotype: At one end the junction does not follow the germline gene, possibly because of a read error. The gene calls are TRBV9 and TRBJ2-5; D gene uncertain. Germline lookup yields CDR1 SGDLS and CDR2 YYNGEE. This CDR3 region has 14 residues. The CDR3 region has the DNA TGTGCCACCAGCGTAGGGTCAGATACGCAGTCTTTTGACTTC. This gives the protein CATSVGSDTQSFDF.

This chain connects TRBV6-4 to TRBJ1-1, with D possibly being TRBD1 (6 bases). This CDR3 spans 13 amino acids. Trimming stripped 4 bases from V and 0 bases from J, with 6 bases between. Germline V gene lookup returns CDR1 MRHNA and CDR2 SNTAGT. The CDR3 protein is CASSAGVNTEAFF. The CDR3 region has the DNA TGTGCCAGCAGTGCAGGGGTGAACACTGAAGCTTTCTTT.

This clonotype was detected only once. One end of the junction is discordant with germline, which a read error may explain. This sequence joins TRBV2 and TRBJ2-5; D unresolved. The CDR3 spans 13 residues. In germline, CDR1 is SNHLY, CDR2 FYNNEI. CDR3 region: CASSNVGTETQYF. DNA of the CDR3: TGTGCCAGCAGCAACGTGGGCACAGAGACCCAGTACTTT.

V usage is TRBV20-1 and J usage is TRBJ2-1; perhaps TRBD1 as D (6 bases). From germline, CDR1 is DFQATT and CDR2 SNEGSKA (reference sequence). This CDR3 has 13 amino acids. With 0 bases removed from V and 8 bases from J, the gap between germline ends came to 11 bases. In nucleotides, the CDR3 is TGCAGTGCTAGAGAGAGGGGGAGCGATGAGCAGTTCTTC. It specifies CSARERGSDEQFF.

V usage is TRBV2 and J usage is TRBJ2-7; possibly TRBD2 for D (5 bases). Germline values: CDR1 SNHLY, CDR2 FYNNEI. This CDR3 has 14 residues. This chain's CDR3 is CASRDAGQDYEYFV. The CDR3, as DNA: TGTGCCAGCAGGGACGCGGGCCAGGATTACGAGTATTTTGTC.

A word on this clonotype: One end of the junction fails to match germline, which may point to a read error. The V gene is TRBV7-8, the J gene TRBJ1-2; D is ambiguous. The germline CDR1 and CDR2 sequences are SGHVS and FQNEAQ. The CDR3 sequence is 13 residues long. The CDR3 DNA reads as TGTGCCAGCAGCCTAGGCGTTGGAGCCGATACCCAGTTC. Translation: CASSLGVGADTQF.

The chain uses TRBV7-3 and TRBJ2-3; 7 bases are shared with TRBD1. This CDR3 spans 14 amino acids. Germline CDR1 and CDR2: SGHTA and FQGTGA. V dropped 5 bases and J dropped 10; count of bases not matched to a gene: 12. The chain's CDR3 is CASSLDRASNAQYF. In DNA, the CDR3 is TGTGCCAGCAGCCTTGACAGGGCCTCCAATGCGCAGTATTTT. Supplemented by reference TRBV7-3 and TRBJ2-3, the full variable domain reads GAGVSQTPSNKVTEKGKYVELRCDPISGHTALYWYRQSLGQGPEFLIYFQGTGAADDSGLPNDRFFAVRPEGSVSTLKIQRTERGDSAVYLCASSLDRASNAQYFGPGTRLTVL.

The J gene is TRBJ2-7, the V gene TRBV29-1; 8 nucleotides match TRBD1. CDR1 is SQVTM and CDR2 is ANQGSEA in the germline V gene. Trimming removed 6 bases from V and 2 bases from J; junction bases left unmatched: 6. The CDR3 is 13 residues long. The CDR3 coding sequence is TGCAGCGTGTCGGGGACAGGAACCTACGAGCAGTACGTC. It specifies CSVSGTGTYEQYV.

Of note for this clonotype: An end of the junction does not agree with germline; a read error may underlie this. This sequence joins TRBV11-3 and TRBJ2-3; a possible D gene is TRBD1 (6 bases). The CDR3 sequence is 15 residues long. CDR1 and CDR2 (germline): SGHNT, YENEEA. The CDR3 sequence is CASSIDGTGIDTQYF. The CDR3 DNA sequence: TGTGCCAGCAGCATAGACGGAACAGGGATAGATACGCAGTATTTT.

The V and J genes are TRBV9 and TRBJ1-1, with D perhaps TRBD1 (6 bases). V dropped 6 bases and J dropped 14 bases, with 26 bases sitting between them. There are 14 residues in the CDR3. CDR1 and CDR2 from the germline V gene are SGDLS and YYNGEE. The DNA of the CDR3 is TGTGCCAGCACCGACGAGGGGGACACCGGGGAGCTGTTCTTT. Residues: CASTDEGDTGELFF.

Remarks on this clonotype: The conserved phenylalanine or tryptophan is not found at the CDR3 terminus, so this likely reflects a read error. No DNA is shown, since the ends of the CDR3 on it are uncertain; the CDR3 is the one TCRdb lists. The chain links TRBV15 to TRBJ2-3. The CDR3 is 13 residues long, counting both termini. Germline V gene sequence: CDR1 LNHNV, CDR2 YYDKDF (reference sequence). The CDR3 protein is CATGDGGTATEHY.

As DNA, the CDR3 is TGCAGCGTTGAAGATCTGGGGGACAGGGGGCAATTACTCAACTATGGCTACACCTTC. This sequence encodes CSVEDLGDRGQLLNYGYTF. The J gene is TRBJ1-2, the V gene TRBV29-1; 12 bases are a match to TRBD1. Germline CDR1 and CDR2: SQVTM and ANQGSEA. This CDR3 is built from 19 residues. Trimming cost V 0 bases and J 2 bases; bases outside gene matches: 13.

DNA for the CDR3: TGTGCCAGCAGCTTAGAGGGACAGGGCACCTATAATTCACCCCTCCACTTT. Protein product: CASSLEGQGTYNSPLHF. The chain combines TRBV7-2 with TRBJ1-6, with TRBD1 identical over 9 bases. V lost 1 base to trimming and J lost 2 bases; unmatched junction nucleotides: 3. Germline values: CDR1 SGHTA, CDR2 FQGNSA. This CDR3 spans 17 amino acids.

This sequence joins TRBV5-5 and TRBJ1-2; D not resolved. The CDR3 totals 15 residues. Trimming removed 0 bases from V and 3 bases from J, with 12 bases in between. CDR1 and CDR2 from the germline V gene are SGHKS and YYEKEE (reference sequence). Written as DNA, the CDR3 is TGTGCCAGCAGCTTGGAACTAGGCGCCGACTATGGCTACACCTTC. Protein sequence: CASSLELGADYGYTF.

This rearrangement joins TRBV12-3 or TRBV12-4 to TRBJ1-2; D might be TRBD1 (5 bases). The CDR3 contains 13 residues. V lost 6 bases and J lost 3, with 11 bases in between. The CDR3 DNA reads as TGTGCCAGCAGCCTTGACAGTTACTATGGCTACACCTTC. Translated: CASSLDSYYGYTF.

Comment on this clonotype: Lacking the conserved final phenylalanine or tryptophan, this CDR3 likely reflects a read error. Because the CDR3's place on the DNA is in doubt, the DNA is left out and the CDR3 is given as listed by TCRdb. The CDR3 protein is CASSVAGSYGPNV. V and J are TRBV7-9 and TRBJ2-3; the D call in the table, TRBD2, was not verified against the DNA. The CDR3 contains 13 residues when both ends are counted. CDR1 and CDR2 from the germline V gene are SEHNR and FQNEAQ (reference sequence).

The chain employs TRBV9 and TRBJ2-7; perhaps D is TRBD1 or TRBD2 (5 bases each). Germline V lookup: CDR1 SGDLS, CDR2 YYNGEE. The CDR3 contains 14 residues. Trimming left V 4 bases short and J 11 bases short, with 22 bases between. Here the CDR3 reads CASSWGFGDGGKYV. The CDR3 region has the DNA TGTGCCAGCAGCTGGGGGTTCGGGGATGGCGGAAAGTACGTC.